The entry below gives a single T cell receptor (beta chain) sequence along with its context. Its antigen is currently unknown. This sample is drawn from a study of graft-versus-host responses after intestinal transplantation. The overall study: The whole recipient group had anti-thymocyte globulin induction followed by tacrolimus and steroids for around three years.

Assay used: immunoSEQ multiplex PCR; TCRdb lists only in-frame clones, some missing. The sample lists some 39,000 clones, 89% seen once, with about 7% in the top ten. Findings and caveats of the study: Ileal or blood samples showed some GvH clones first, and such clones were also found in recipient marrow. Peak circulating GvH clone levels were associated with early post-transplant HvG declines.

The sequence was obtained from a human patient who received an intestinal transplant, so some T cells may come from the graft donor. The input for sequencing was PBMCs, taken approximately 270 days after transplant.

This chain's CDR3 is CASGQGADSPLHF. The CDR3 nucleotides are TGTGCCAGTGGACAGGGTGCGGATTCACCCCTCCACTTT. The chain couples TRBV7-6 to TRBJ1-6; TRBD1 matches 8 bases. CDR1 SGHVS and CDR2 FNYEAQ come from the germline V gene. Trimming took 9 bases from V and 8 from J; bases not matched to a gene: 6. CDR3 length: 13 amino acids.